This TCR beta chain was documented in a study of blood T cells in healthy people across ages. Study-level background: Capturing about one barcoded beta molecule per two T cells was achieved by template switching.

This clonotype occurred a few times. A second PCR, run for about 7 to 12 cycles, used a sample-barcoded 5' primer plus a J-beta primer mix. TCRdb re-analysed the 5' RACE reads in MiXCR, keeping a single row per CDR3 protein. The table shows about 1 million distinct CDR3 sequences, with 40% to 50% occurring only once. Trimming at V came to 4 bases and at J to 2 bases, leaving 3 bases not matched to a gene. Germline loops: CDR1 SQVTM, CDR2 ANQGSEA. The CDR3 covers 13 residues. The chain joins TRBV29-1 to TRBJ2-3, with 7 bases identical to TRBD1. This TCR derives from a woman in her sixties or seventies in good health. The sample was blood. The CDR3 region has the DNA TGCAGCGTTGTAGGACAGGTCACAGATACGCAGTATTTT. This encodes CSVVGQVTDTQYF.